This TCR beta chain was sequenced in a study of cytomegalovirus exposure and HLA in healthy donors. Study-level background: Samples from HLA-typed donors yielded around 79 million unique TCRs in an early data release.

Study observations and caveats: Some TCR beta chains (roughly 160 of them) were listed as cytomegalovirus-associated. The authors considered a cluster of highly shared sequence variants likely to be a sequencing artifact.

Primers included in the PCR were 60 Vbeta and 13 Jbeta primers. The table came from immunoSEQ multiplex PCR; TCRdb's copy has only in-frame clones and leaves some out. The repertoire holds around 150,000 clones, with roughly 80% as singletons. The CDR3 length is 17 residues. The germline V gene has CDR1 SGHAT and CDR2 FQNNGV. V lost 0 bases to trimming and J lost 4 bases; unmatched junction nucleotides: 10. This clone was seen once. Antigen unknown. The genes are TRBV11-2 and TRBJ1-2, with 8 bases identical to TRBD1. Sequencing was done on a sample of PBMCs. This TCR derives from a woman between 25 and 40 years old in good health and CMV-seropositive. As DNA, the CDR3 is TGTGCCAGCAGCTTAGATGTGGGGACAGGCCCAGGCTATGGCTACACCTTC. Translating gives CASSLDVGTGPGYGYTF.